The next 5 T cell receptor beta chains were all read from a single sample in a study of T cell repertoires in cytomegalovirus infection. TCRdb re-derived calls from the reads in MiXCR, one entry per CDR3 protein. The sample has 350,000 to 500,000 distinct CDR3 sequences, under 40% seen once; the top ten hold roughly 13%. The sample comprised PBMCs. The receptors shown here come from a human donor in good health (CMV status not recorded). Some clones in this sample may be carry-over from other donors' samples.

The chain has TRBV3-1 and TRBJ2-1, with D unresolved. V gave up 0 bases and J gave up 2 bases, with 8 bases separating them. Germline lookup yields CDR1 LGHDT and CDR2 YNNKEL (reference sequence). This CDR3 is built from 15 residues. CDR3 DNA sequence: TGTGCCAGCAGCCAAGATCGGCAGACCTACAATGAGCAGTTCTTC. This codes for CASSQDRQTYNEQFF.

CDR3 residues: CASSAPGRTYEQYF. In DNA form, the CDR3 reads TGCGCCAGCAGCGCGCCAGGGCGAACCTACGAGCAGTACTTC. This chain connects TRBV5-1 to TRBJ2-7; weak D call: TRBD1 (5 bases). Trimming shortened V by 4 bases and J by 2 bases, and 13 bases separated the two germline ends. The CDR3 has 14 amino acids. Germline CDR1 and CDR2: SGHRS and YFSETQ.

The CDR3 DNA is TGTGCCAGCAGCTTAGAGTCAGGAACCGGGGAGCTGTTTTTT. As protein: CASSLESGTGELFF. This sequence joins TRBV7-9 and TRBJ2-2; D is unclear. The CDR3 is 14 residues long. Looked up from germline, CDR1 is SEHNR and CDR2 is FQNEAQ (reference sequence). V lost 1 base to trimming and J lost 5 bases, with 8 bases between them.

The rearrangement uses TRBV14 and TRBJ1-6; weak D call: TRBD1 (6 bases). CDR1 SGHDN and CDR2 FVKESK come from the germline V gene. V was cut by 0 bases and J by 10 bases, with 10 bases left in between. This CDR3 has 14 amino acids. The CDR3 reads CASSQEEGGSPLHF. In DNA, the CDR3 is TGTGCCAGCAGCCAAGAAGAGGGGGGCTCACCCCTCCACTTT.

This clonotype was counted a few times. The rearrangement joins TRBV19 to TRBJ2-2; tentative D call: TRBD1 (6 bases). The germline CDR1 and CDR2 sequences are LNHDA and SQIVND (reference sequence). Trimming took off 4 bases at V and 4 bases at J, with 28 bases between the two ends. The CDR3 runs to 20 residues. CDR3 DNA: TGTGCCAGTAGTACAGATGGATTTTTGGGGCAGGGGTTTGGCACCGGGGAGCTGTTTTTT. Protein sequence: CASSTDGFLGQGFGTGELFF.